This TCR beta chain was found in a study of control samples from healthy donors and cancer patients. Sequenced by immunoSEQ multiplex PCR; TCRdb stores in-frame clones only, minus some. The sample lists some 130,000 clones, around nine tenths seen once, with roughly 6% in the top ten. Trimming cost V 0 bases and J 4 bases; bases outside gene matches: 8. The germline gives CDR1 SGHNT, CDR2 YYREEE (reference sequence). This CDR3 comprises 17 residues. Sequencing was carried out using blood. J is TRBJ2-3 and V is TRBV5-4; 10 nucleotides line up with TRBD2. This TCR derives from a young man in good health. Here the CDR3 DNA reads TGTGCCAGCAGCTTGGCCAAACTAAGCGGGGGGGCAGATACGCAGTATTTT. Translated: CASSLAKLSGGADTQYF.